This TCR beta chain was profiled in a study of T cell responses to AZD1222 COVID-19 vaccine (dated by TCRdb to about 2021). Broadly, across the study: AZD1222 recipients with second doses at about 4 weeks or about 12 weeks were pooled, because spike-specific TCR depth and breadth did not differ between schedules. A total of under 250 trial participants underwent TCR sequencing, of whom about 200 had received two doses of AZD1222 and roughly 26 had received two doses of the MenACWY control vaccine. Enrollment into the trials was organized by age into subgroups of 18-55, 56-69 and 70-plus years, and those subgroups contained roughly 150, 30 and 60 TCR-sequenced participants, respectively.

The CDR3 regions of human TCRbeta chains were subjected to immunosequencing. The original methods were these. Repertoire TCRs were matched against a reference library of SARS-CoV-2-specific TCRs generated with the MIRA antigen-specificity platform. Breadth was defined as the fraction of unique TCRs that were SARS-CoV-2-associated. Depth was defined as the fraction of total T cells that were SARS-CoV-2-associated. Each spike-specific TCR was assigned to its reactive spike region and to a CD4 or CD8 class using the MIRA data. Log10-transformed breadth and depth values were compared by one-way ANOVA with Sidak's multiple comparisons tests. Not all clones reach the TCRdb copy of this immuneACCESS table, which keeps in-frame sequences only. Checked studies attribute under half of the gap to unresolved V genes and leave the rest unexplained. V, J and clone size derive from that table, while D and trimming were established from the DNA sequence. This sample is represented by fewer than 130,000 clones; 87% of them were singletons. The top ten clones comprise 2.5% to 3.5% of the sample.

On the study overall, not on this receptor specifically: Because no samples from the day 14 peak response were available, repertoires could be characterized only after the peak T cell response. Conclusions about previously exposed vaccinees were limited because only six or seven AZD1222 recipients were SARS-CoV-2 seropositive at baseline. Reportedly, close to half of the unique spike-specific TCRs recognized epitopes lying outside the regions that are mutated in the B.1.351 and B.1.1.7 variants. In the small 56-69-year group, the increase in depth fell short of significance, most likely because of low power. Participants were mostly white British, with more females than males. The authors suggested clonal diversity may have been underestimated. After two AZD1222 doses, spike-specific TCR breadth and depth were significantly higher than at day 0 and than in MenACWY recipients. Vaccine-associated CD4 TCRs spanned the whole spike protein, with dominant responses in regions 160-218 and 743-854.

Comments on this clone: No antigen is known for it. No base-level quality is on record; no much larger clone is a single base apart.

The sample's time point label, decoded: baseline before first vaccination. Vaccinee samples came from UK trials COV001 and COV002, including a single-blind randomized controlled phase 2/3 trial of AZD1222 (ChAdOx1 nCoV-19) in healthy adults. Trial participant PBMC samples were collected at day 0 and day 28 after the second dose for TCRbeta chain sequencing. The germline V gene yields SNHLY for CDR1 and FYNNEI for CDR2. The CDR3 runs 13 residues from the cysteine to the phenylalanine. Of the read, only the CDR3 DNA is kept; its 39 bases are in frame from base 1. Trimmed from V: 7 bases; trimmed from J: 8 bases; junction bases lacking a gene match: 4.

The sequence derives from an adult in good health. Sequenced here: peripheral blood, sampled on day 0 of AZD1222 vaccination. Recombination connected TRBV2 to TRBJ1-4; the central 10 bases match TRBD1. CDR3 reads: CASKGQGLEKLFF. The nucleotide sequence is TGTGCCAGCAAGGGACAGGGGCTCGAAAAACTGTTTTTT. The CDR3 plus the reference TRBV2 and TRBJ1-4 genes for the other parts give the full variable domain: EPEVTQTPSHQVTQMGQEVILRCVPISNHLYFYWYRQILGQKVEFLVSFYNNEISEKSEIFDDQFSVERPDGSNFTLKIRSTKLEDSAMYFCASKGQGLEKLFFGSGTQLSVL.